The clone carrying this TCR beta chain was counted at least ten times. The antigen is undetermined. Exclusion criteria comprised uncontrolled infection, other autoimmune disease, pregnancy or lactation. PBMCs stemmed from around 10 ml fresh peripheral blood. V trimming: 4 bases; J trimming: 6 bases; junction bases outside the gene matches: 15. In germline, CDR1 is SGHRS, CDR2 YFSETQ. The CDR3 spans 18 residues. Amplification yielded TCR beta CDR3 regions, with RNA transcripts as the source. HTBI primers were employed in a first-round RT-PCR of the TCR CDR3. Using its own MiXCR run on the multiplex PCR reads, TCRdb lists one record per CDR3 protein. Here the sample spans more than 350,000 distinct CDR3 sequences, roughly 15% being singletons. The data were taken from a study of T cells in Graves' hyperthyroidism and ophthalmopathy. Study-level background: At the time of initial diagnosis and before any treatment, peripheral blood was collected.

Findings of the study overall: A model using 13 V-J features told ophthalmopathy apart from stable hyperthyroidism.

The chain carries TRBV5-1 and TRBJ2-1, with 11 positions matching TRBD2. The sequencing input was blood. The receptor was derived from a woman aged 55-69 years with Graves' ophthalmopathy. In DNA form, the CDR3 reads TGCGCCAGCAGCCTATTAAGGGACGGGGGGACTAGCGGCAATGAGCAGTTCTTC. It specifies CASSLLRDGGTSGNEQFF.